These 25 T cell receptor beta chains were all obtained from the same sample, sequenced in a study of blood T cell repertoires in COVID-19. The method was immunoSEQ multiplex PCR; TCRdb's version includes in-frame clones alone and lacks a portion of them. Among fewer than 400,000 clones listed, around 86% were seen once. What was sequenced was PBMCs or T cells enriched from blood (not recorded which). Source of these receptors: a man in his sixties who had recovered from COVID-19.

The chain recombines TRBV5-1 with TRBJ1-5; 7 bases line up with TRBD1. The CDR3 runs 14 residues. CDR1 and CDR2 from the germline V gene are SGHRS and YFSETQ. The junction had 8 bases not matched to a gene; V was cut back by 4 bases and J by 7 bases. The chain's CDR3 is CASSAEQGSQPQHF. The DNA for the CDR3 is TGCGCCAGCAGCGCAGAACAGGGGTCCCAGCCCCAGCATTTT.

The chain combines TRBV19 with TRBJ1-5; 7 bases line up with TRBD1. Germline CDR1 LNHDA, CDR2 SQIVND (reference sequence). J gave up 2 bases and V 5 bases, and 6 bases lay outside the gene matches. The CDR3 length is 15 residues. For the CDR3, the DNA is TGTGCCAGTAGTCGAGATGGGACAGGCAATCAGCCCCAGCATTTT. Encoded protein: CASSRDGTGNQPQHF.

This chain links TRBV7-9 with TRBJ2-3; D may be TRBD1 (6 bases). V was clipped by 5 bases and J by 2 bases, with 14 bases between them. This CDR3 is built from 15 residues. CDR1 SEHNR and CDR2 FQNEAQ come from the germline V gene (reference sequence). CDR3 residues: CASSPMGQHTDTQYF. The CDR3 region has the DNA TGTGCCAGCAGCCCAATGGGACAACACACAGATACGCAGTATTTT.

The CDR3 here is CASRNLRAEKLFF. The CDR3 nucleotides read TGTGCCAGCAGGAATCTGAGGGCTGAAAAACTGTTTTTT. This chain connects TRBV6-5 to TRBJ1-4; D remains ambiguous. CDR3 length: 13 amino acids. Trimming pared 6 bases from V and 7 bases from J, leaving 12 bases between. Germline values: CDR1 MNHEY, CDR2 SVGAGI.

The DNA for the CDR3 is TGTGCCAGCAGTTTCAGGGGCTCTGGAAACACCATATATTTT. This sequence encodes CASSFRGSGNTIYF. The chain employs TRBV28 and TRBJ1-3; D is possibly TRBD1 (6 bases). Per germline, CDR1 MDHEN and CDR2 SYDVKM. The CDR3 is 14 amino acids. V lost 3 bases to trimming and J lost 0 bases, with 6 bases between them.

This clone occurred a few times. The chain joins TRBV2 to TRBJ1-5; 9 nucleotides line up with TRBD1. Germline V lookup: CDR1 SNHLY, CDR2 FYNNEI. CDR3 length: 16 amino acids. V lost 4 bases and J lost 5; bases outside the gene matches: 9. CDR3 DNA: TGTGCCAGCAGTGTCAGACTTACAGGGGGCGATCAGCCCCAGCATTTT. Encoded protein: CASSVRLTGGDQPQHF.

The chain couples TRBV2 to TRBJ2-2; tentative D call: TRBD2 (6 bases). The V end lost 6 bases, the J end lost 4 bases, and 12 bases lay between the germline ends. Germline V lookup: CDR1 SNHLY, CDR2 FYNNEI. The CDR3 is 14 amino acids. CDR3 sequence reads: CASSGDWGTGELFF. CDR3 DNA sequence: TGTGCCAGCAGCGGGGACTGGGGCACCGGGGAGCTGTTTTTT.

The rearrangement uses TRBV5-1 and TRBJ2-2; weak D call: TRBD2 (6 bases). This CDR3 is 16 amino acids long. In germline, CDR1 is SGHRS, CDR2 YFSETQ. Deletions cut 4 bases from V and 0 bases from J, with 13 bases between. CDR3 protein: CASSPAGLSNTGELFF. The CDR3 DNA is TGCGCCAGCAGCCCTGCGGGACTCTCGAACACCGGGGAGCTGTTTTTT.

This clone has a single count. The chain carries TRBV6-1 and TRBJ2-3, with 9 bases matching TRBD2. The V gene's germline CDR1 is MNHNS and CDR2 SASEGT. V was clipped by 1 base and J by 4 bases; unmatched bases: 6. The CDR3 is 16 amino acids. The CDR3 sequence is CASSEGSGSGADTQYF. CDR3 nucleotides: TGTGCCAGCAGTGAAGGTAGCGGGAGCGGGGCAGATACGCAGTATTTT.

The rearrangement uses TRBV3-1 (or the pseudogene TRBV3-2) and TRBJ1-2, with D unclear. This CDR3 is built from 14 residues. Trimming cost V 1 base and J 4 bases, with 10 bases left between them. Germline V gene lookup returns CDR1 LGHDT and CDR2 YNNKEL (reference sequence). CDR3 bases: TGTGCCAGCAGCCAAGGTCACGGAGGCTATGGCTACACCTTC. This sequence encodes CASSQGHGGYGYTF.

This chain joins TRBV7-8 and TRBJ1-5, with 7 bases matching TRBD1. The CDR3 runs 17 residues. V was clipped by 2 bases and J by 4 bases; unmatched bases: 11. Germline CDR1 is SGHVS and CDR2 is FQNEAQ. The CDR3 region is CASSLLFGTEGNQPQHF. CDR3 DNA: TGTGCCAGCAGCTTACTTTTTGGGACAGAGGGGAATCAGCCCCAGCATTTT.

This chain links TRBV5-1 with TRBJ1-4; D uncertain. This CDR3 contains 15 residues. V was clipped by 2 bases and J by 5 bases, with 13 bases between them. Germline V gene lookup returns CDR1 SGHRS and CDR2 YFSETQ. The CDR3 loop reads CASSFVAGGNEKLFF. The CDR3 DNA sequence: TGCGCCAGCAGCTTCGTGGCAGGAGGAAATGAAAAACTGTTTTTT.

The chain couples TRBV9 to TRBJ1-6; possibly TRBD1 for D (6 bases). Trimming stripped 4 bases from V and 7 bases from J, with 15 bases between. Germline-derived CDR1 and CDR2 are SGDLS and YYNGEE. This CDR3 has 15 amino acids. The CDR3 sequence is CASSPRQDLNSPLHF. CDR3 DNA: TGTGCCAGCAGCCCACGACAGGACTTAAATTCACCCCTCCACTTT.

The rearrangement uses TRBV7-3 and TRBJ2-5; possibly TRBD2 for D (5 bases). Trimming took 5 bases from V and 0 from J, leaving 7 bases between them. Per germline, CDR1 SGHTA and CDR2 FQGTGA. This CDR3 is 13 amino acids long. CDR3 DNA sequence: TGTGCCAGCAGCCCCGGGAACCAAGAGACCCAGTACTTC. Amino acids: CASSPGNQETQYF.

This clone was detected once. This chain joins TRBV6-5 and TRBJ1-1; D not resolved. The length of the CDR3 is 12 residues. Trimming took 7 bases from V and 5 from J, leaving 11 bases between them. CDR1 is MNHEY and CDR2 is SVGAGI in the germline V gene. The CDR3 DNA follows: TGTGCCAGCAAACGGGTTGGTACTGAAGCTTTCTTT. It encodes CASKRVGTEAFF.

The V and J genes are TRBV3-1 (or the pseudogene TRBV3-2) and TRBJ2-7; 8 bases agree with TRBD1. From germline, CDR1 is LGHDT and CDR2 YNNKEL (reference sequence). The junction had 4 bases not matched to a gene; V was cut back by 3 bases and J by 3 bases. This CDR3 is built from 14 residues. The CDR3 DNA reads TGTGCCAGCAGCCACAGGGGGCAAGACTACGAGCAGTACTTC. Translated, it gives CASSHRGQDYEQYF.

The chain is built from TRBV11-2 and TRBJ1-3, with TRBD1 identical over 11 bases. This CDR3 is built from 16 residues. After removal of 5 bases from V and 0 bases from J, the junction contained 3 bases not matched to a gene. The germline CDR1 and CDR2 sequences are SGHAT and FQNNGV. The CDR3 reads CASSRDRGGSGNTIYF. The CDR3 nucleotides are TGTGCCAGCAGCCGGGACAGGGGGGGCTCTGGAAACACCATATATTTT.

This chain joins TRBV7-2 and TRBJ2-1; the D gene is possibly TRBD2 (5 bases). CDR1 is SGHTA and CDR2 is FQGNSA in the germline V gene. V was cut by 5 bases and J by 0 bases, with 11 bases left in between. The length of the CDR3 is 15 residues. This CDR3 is CASSDLGSSYNEQFF. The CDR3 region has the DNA TGTGCCAGCAGCGATCTAGGGAGCTCCTACAATGAGCAGTTCTTC.

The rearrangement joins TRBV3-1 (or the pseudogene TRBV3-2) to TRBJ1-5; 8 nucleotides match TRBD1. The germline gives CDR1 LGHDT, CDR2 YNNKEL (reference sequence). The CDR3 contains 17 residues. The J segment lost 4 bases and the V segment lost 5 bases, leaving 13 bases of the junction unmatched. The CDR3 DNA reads TGTGCCAGCAGCTCCCGGACAGGGATGTTGGGAAATCAGCCCCAGCATTTT. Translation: CASSSRTGMLGNQPQHF.

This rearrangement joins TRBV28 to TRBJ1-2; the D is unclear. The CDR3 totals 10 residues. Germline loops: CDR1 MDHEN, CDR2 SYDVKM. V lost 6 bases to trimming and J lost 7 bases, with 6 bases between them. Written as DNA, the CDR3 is TGTGCCAGCAGCTCTCGTGGCTACACCTTC. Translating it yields CASSSRGYTF.

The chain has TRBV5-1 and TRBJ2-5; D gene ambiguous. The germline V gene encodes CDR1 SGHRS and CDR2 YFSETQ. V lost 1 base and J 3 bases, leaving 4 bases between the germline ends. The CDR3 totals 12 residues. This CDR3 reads CASSLQEETQYF. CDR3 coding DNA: TGCGCCAGCAGCTTGCAGGAAGAGACCCAGTACTTC.

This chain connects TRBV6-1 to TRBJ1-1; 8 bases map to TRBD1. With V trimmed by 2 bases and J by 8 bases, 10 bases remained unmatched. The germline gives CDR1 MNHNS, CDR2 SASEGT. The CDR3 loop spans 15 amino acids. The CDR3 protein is CASSEPGQGAPEAFF. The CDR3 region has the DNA TGTGCCAGCAGTGAACCCGGCCAGGGGGCGCCGGAAGCTTTCTTT.

The CDR3 protein is CASTLGTSGSNEAKNIQYF. CDR3 coding DNA: TGCGCCAGCACGCTTGGGACTAGCGGGAGTAATGAAGCCAAAAACATTCAGTACTTC. This sequence joins TRBV5-1 and TRBJ2-4; TRBD2 aligns across 14 bases. Germline assignment: CDR1 SGHRS and CDR2 YFSETQ. The V segment lost 6 bases and the J segment 0 bases; nucleotides outside the gene matches: 11. The CDR3 contains 19 residues.

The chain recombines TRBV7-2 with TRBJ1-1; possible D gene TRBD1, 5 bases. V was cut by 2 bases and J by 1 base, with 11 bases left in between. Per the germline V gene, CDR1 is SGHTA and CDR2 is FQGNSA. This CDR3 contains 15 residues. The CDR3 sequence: CASSLRQGKNTEAFF. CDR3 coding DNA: TGTGCCAGCAGCTTAAGGCAGGGAAAGAACACTGAAGCTTTCTTT.

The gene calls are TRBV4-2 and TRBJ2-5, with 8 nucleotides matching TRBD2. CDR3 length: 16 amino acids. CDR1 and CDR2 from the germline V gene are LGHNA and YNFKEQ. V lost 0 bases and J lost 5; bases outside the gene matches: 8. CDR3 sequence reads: CASSQDRAGGRETQYF. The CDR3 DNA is TGTGCCAGCAGCCAAGATCGGGCGGGAGGAAGGGAGACCCAGTACTTC.